Detailed here is one T cell receptor beta chain. How the authors handled the data: Reference gene primer amplification gave estimated nucleated cell counts. The method was immunoSEQ multiplex PCR; TCRdb's version includes in-frame clones alone and lacks a portion of them. The V and J calls and clone size were taken over from that table, and D and trimming were inferred from the DNA. The top ten clones hold roughly 0.8% of a sample with about 240,000 clones, roughly 86% of them seen once. This entry comes from a study of blood T cell repertoires in COVID-19. Study context: Sites across the United States, Italy and Spain contributed samples from acute and convalescent COVID-19. In each case, the material was cDNA or gDNA derived from T cells, B-cell-depleted T cells, or PBMCs.

Germline CDR1 is LGHNA and CDR2 is YNFKEQ. This CDR3 is 16 amino acids long. Trimming took 1 base from V and 2 from J, leaving 11 bases between them. The rearrangement links TRBV4-2 to TRBJ2-2; D is unresolved. The sample taken for sequencing was peripheral blood. This TCR was sampled from a woman in her twenties or thirties with acute or convalescent COVID-19. The CDR3 nucleotides are TGTGCCAGCAGCCAAGTGCGAGGATATAACACCGGGGAGCTGTTTTTT. It encodes CASSQVRGYNTGELFF.